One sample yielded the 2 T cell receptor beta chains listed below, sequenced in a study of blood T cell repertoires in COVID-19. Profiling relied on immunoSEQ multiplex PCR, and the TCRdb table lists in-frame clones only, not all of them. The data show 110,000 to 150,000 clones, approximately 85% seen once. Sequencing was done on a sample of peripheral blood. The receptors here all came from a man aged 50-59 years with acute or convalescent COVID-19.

CDR3: CASSQLGGGSYNEQFF. CDR3 nucleotides: TGTGCCAGCAGCCAATTAGGGGGGGGATCCTACAATGAGCAGTTCTTC. V gene TRBV4-2 combines with J gene TRBJ2-1, with D perhaps TRBD2 (7 bases). The germline V gene encodes CDR1 LGHNA and CDR2 YNFKEQ. This CDR3 spans 16 amino acids. Trimming took off 2 bases at V and 1 base at J, with 12 bases between the two ends.

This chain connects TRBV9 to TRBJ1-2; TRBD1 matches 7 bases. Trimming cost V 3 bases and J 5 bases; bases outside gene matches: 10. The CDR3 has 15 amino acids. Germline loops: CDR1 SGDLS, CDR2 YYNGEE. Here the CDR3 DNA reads TGTGCCAGCAGCGGGAGACAGGGCGATGCTTATGGCTACACCTTC. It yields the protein CASSGRQGDAYGYTF.